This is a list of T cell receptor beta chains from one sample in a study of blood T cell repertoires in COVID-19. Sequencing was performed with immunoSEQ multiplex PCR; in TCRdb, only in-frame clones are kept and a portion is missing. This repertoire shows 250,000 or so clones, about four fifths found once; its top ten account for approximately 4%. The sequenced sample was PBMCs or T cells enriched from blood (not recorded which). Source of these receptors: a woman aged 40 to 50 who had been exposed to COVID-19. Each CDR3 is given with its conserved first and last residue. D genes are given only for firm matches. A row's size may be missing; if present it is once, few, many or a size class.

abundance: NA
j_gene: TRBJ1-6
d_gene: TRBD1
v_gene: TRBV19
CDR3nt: TGTGCCAGTAGTTCCATAGGGACAGGGGGGTATAATTCACCCCTCCACTTT
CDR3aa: CASSSIGTGGYNSPLHF

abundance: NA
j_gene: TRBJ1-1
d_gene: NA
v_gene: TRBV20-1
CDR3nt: TGCAGTGCATACCAGGGATCTGAAGCTTTCTTT
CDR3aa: CSAYQGSEAFF

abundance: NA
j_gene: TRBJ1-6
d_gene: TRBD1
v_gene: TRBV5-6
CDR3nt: TGTGCCAGCAGCTTGGAAGACAGGGAGAATTCACCCCTCCACTTT
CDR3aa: CASSLEDRENSPLHF

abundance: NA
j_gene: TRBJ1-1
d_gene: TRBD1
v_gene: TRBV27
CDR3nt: TGTGCCAGCAGTTCACTGACAGGGGCGAGCACTGAAGCTTTCTTT
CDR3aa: CASSSLTGASTEAFF

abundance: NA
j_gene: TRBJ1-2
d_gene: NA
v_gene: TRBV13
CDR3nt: TGTGCCAGCAGCTTAACGGCTAACTATGGCTACACCTTC
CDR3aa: CASSLTANYGYTF

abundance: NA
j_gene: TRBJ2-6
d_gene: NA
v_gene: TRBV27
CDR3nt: TGTGCCAGCAGTTTATCTGGCCACATGAACGTTGGGGCCAACGTCCTGACTTTC
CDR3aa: CASSLSGHMNVGANVLTF

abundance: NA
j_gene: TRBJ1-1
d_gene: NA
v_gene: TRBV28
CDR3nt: TGTGCCAGCAGTTTAGGTAGGGGAGGCACTGAAGCTTTCTTT
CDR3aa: CASSLGRGGTEAFF

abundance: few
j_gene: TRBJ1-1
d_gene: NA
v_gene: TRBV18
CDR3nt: TGTGCCAGCTCCACCGGCCAGGGCACAGATCTGAACACTGAAGCTTTCTTT
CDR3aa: CASSTGQGTDLNTEAFF

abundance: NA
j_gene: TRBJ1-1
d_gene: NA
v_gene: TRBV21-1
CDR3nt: TGTGCCAGCAGCGAAACAGGGTACACTGAAGCTTTCTTT
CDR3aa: CASSETGYTEAFF

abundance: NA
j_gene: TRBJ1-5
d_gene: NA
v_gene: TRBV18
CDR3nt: TGTGCCAGCTCACCACCTCTGCAGCCCCAGCATTTT
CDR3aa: CASSPPLQPQHF

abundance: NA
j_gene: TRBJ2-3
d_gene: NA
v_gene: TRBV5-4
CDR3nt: TGTGCCAGCAGCTTGGGGGGGGATGTCACAGATACGCAGTATTTT
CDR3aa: CASSLGGDVTDTQYF

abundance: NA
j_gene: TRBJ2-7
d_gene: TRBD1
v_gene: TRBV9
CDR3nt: TGTGCCAGCAGCGTCTCGGGACAGGGAGCCTACGAGCAGTACTTC
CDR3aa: CASSVSGQGAYEQYF

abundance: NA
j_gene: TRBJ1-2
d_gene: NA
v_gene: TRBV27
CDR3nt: TGTGCCAGCAGTTCCCAGGGTAACTATGGCTACACCTTC
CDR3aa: CASSSQGNYGYTF

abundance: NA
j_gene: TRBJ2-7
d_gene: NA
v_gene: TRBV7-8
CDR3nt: TGTGCCAGCAGCTTACAGGACTTCTACGAGCAGTACTTC
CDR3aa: CASSLQDFYEQYF

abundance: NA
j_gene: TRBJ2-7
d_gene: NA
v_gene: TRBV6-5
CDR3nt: TGTGCCAGCAGTTACTCCTTCGACAGGTCCTACGAGCAGTACTTC
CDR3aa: CASSYSFDRSYEQYF

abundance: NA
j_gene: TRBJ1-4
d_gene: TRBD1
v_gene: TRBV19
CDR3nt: TGTGCCAGTAACGACAGGGGGGTTAATGAAAAACTGTTTTTT
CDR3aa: CASNDRGVNEKLFF

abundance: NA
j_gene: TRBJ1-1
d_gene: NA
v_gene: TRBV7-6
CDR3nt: TGTGCCAGCAGCCAAACAGAGAACACTGAAGCTTTCTTT
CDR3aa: CASSQTENTEAFF

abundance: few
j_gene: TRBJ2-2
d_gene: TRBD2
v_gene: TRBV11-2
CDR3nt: TGTGCCAGCACCCCAAGGACTAGCGGGGGGGCCGTCGGGGAGCTGTTTTTT
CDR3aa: CASTPRTSGGAVGELFF

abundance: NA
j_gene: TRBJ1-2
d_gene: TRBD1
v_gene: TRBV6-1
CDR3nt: TGTGCCAGCAGTGACAGGGACAGAACGTGGGGCTATGGCTACACCTTC
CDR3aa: CASSDRDRTWGYGYTF

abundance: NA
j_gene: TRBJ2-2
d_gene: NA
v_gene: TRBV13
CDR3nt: TGTGCCAGCAGCCCCTCCCCCAACACCGGGGAGCTGTTTTTT
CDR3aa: CASSPSPNTGELFF

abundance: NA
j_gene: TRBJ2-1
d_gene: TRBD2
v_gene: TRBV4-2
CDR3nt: TGTGCCAGCAGCCAAGTGTTTAGCGGGGGGTCTAGCTCCTACAATGAGCAGTTCTTC
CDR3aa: CASSQVFSGGSSSYNEQFF

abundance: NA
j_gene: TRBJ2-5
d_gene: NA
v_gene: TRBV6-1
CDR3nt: TGTGCCAGCAGTGCGTTCCCTCGGGGCCAAGAGACCCAGTACTTC
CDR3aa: CASSAFPRGQETQYF

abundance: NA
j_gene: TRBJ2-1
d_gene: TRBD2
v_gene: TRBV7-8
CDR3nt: TGTGCCAGCAGCTCCCAGACTAGCGGGGCGAACAATGAGCAGTTCTTC
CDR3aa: CASSSQTSGANNEQFF

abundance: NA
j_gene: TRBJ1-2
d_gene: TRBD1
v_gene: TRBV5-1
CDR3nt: TGCGCCAGCAGCTTTACAGGGGAGTATGGCTACACCTTC
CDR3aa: CASSFTGEYGYTF

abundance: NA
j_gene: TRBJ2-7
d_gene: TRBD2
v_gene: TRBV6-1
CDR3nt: TGTGCCAGCAGGCCCCGGACTAGCTTCTACGAGCAGTACTTC
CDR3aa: CASRPRTSFYEQYF

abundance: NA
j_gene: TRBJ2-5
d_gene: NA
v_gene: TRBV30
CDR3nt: TGTGCCTGGAGTGTGAGGGAGACCCAGTACTTC
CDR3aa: CAWSVRETQYF

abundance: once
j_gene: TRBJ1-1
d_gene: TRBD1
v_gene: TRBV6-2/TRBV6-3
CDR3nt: TGTGCCAGCAGTCCAACCGGACAGGGGGCGCCGGGCACTGAAGCTTTCTTT
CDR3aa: CASSPTGQGAPGTEAFF

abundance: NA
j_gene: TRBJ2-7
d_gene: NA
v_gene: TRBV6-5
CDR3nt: TGTGCCAGCAGTTACTCTCCGGGGAGCTCCTACGAGCAGTACTTC
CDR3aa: CASSYSPGSSYEQYF

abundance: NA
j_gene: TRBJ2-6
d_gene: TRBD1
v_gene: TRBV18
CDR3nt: TGTGCCAGCTCACCGGGAAACAGGGGGAGTGGGGCCAACGTCCTGACTTTC
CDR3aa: CASSPGNRGSGANVLTF

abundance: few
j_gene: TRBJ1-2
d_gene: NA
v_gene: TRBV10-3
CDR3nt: TGTGCCATCAGTGAGTCGATATACCGGGATGGGGGCTACACCTTC
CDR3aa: CAISESIYRDGGYTF

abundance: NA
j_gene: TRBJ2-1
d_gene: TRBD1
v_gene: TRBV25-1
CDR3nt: TGTGCCAGCAGTGAAGGGACAGACTCCTACAATGAGCAGTTCTTC
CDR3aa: CASSEGTDSYNEQFF

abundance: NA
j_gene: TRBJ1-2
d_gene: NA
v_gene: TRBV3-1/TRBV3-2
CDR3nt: TGTGCCAGCAGCCAAGGTCCACAGGGCCTCGGCTATGGCTACACCTTC
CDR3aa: CASSQGPQGLGYGYTF

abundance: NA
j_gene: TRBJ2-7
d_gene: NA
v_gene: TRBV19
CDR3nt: TGTGCCAGTAGTATTCATAGTACCTACGAGCAGTACTTC
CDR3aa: CASSIHSTYEQYF

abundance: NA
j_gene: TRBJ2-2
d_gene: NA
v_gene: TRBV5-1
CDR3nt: TGCGCCAGCAGCTTGGGTCCCACATCCTCCGCGAACACCGGGGAGCTGTTTTTT
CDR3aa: CASSLGPTSSANTGELFF

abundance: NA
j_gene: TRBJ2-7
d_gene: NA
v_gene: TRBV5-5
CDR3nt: TGTGCCAGCAGTCCGGCTATCGCAGGTTTGTCCTACGAGCAGTACTTC
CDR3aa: CASSPAIAGLSYEQYF

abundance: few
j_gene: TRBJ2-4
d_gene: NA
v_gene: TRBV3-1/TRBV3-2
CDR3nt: TGTGCCAGCAGCCAAGAAGTCCAGGGAAGAGCTAAAAACATTCAGTACTTC
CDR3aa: CASSQEVQGRAKNIQYF

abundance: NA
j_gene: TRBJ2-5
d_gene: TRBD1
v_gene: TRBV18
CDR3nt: TGTGCCAGCTCACCAGGTACAGGGGGGAGAGAGACCCAGTACTTC
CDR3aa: CASSPGTGGRETQYF